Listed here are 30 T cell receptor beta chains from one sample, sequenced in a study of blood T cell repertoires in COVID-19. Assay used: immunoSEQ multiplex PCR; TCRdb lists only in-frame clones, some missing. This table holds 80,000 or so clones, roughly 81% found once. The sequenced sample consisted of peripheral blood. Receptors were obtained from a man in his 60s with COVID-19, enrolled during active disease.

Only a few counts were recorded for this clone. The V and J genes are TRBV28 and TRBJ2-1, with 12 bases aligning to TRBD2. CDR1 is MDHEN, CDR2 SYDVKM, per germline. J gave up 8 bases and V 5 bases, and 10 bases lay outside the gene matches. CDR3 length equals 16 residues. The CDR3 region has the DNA TGTGCCAGCAGTGAGACCCCTAGCGGGGGGGCCCATGAGCAGTTCTTC. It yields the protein CASSETPSGGAHEQFF.

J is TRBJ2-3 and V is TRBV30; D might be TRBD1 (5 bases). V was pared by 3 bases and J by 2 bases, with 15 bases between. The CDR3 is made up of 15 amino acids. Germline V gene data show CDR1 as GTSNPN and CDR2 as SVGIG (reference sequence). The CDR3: CAWRKVGQSTDTQYF. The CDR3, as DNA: TGTGCCTGGAGGAAGGTGGGGCAGTCCACAGATACGCAGTATTTT.

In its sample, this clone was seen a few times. Here the CDR3 DNA reads TGTGCCAGCAGCGAAGGCAGGCAGGGCCTAAACATTCAGTACTTC. Amino acids: CASSEGRQGLNIQYF. The rearrangement joins TRBV25-1 to TRBJ2-4; maybe TRBD1 (5 bases). The germline CDR1 and CDR2 sequences are MGHDK and SYGVNS. Trimming removed 6 bases at V and 6 bases at J, with 18 bases between. CDR3 length equals 15 residues.

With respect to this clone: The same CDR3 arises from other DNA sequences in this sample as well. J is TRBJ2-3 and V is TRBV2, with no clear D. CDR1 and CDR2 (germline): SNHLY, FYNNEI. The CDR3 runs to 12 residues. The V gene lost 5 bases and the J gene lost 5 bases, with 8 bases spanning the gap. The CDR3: CASSLRGDTQYF. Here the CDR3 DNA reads TGTGCCAGCAGTCTCAGAGGAGATACGCAGTATTTT.

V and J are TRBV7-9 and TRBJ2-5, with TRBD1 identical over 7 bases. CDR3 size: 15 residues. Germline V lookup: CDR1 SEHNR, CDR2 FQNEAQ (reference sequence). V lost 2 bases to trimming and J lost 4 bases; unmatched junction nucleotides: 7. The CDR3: CASSLNPGGGETQYF. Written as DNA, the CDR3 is TGTGCCAGCAGCTTAAACCCAGGGGGTGGAGAGACCCAGTACTTC.

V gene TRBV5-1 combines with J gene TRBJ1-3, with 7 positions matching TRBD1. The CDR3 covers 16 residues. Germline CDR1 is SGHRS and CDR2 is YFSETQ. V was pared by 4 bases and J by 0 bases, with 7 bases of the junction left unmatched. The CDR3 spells CASSAPGTDSGNTIYF. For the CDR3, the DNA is TGCGCCAGCAGCGCCCCCGGGACAGACTCTGGAAACACCATATATTTT. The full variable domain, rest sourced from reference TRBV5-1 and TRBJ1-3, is KAGVTQTPRYLIKTRGQQVTLSCSPISGHRSVSWYQQTPGQGLQFLFEYFSETQRNKGNFPGRFSGRQFSNSRSEMNVSTLELGDSALYLCASSAPGTDSGNTIYFGEGSWLTVV.

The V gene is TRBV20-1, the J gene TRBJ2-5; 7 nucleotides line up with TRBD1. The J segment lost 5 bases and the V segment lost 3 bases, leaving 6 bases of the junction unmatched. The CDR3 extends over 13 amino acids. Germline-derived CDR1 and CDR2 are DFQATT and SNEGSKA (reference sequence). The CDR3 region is CSASDRAGETQYF. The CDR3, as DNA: TGCAGTGCTAGTGACAGGGCAGGGGAGACCCAGTACTTC.

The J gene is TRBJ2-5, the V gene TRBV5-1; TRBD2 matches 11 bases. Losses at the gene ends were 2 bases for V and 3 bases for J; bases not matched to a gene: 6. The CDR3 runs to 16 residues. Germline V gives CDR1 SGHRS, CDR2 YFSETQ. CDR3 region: CASSFQASGGKETQYF. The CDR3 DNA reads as TGCGCCAGCAGCTTTCAGGCTAGCGGGGGGAAAGAGACCCAGTACTTC.

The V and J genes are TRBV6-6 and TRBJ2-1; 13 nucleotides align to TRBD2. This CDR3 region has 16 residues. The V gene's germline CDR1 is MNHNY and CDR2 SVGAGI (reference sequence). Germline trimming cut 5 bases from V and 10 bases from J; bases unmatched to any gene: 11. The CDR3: CASSRGGLAGAGEQFF. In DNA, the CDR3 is TGTGCCAGCAGTCGAGGCGGACTAGCGGGAGCGGGGGAGCAGTTCTTC.

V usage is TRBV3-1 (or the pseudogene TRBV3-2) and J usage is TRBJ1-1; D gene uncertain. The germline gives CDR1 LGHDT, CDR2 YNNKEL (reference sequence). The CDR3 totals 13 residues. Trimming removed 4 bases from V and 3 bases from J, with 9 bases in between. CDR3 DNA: TGTGCCAGCAGCCCTCACCTAGACACTGAAGCTTTCTTT. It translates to CASSPHLDTEAFF.

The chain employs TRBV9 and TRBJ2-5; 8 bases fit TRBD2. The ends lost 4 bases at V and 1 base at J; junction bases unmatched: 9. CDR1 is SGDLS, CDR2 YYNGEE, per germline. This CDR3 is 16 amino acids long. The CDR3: CASSPHLSGIQETQYF. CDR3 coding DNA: TGTGCCAGCAGCCCACACCTTAGCGGGATCCAAGAGACCCAGTACTTC.

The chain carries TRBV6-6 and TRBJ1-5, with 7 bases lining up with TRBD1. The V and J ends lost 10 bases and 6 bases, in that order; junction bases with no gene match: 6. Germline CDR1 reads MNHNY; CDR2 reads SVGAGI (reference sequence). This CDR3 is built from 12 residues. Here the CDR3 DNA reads TGTGCCACCAAATGGGACAGTCAGCCCCAGCATTTT. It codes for CATKWDSQPQHF.

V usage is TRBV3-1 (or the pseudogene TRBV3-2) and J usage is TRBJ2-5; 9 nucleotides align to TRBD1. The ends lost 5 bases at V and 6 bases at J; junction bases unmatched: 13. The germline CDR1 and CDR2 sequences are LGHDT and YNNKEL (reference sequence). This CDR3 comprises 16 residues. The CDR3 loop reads CASSIRTGTGRKTQYF. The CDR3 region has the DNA TGTGCCAGCAGCATTCGCACCGGGACAGGGAGAAAGACCCAGTACTTC.

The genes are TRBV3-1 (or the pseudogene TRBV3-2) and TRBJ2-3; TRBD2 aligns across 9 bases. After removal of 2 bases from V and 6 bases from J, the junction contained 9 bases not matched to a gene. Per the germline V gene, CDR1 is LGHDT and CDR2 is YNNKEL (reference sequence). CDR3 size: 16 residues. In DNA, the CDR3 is TGTGCCAGCAGCCAATTGAGGGCGGGAGGGCGTGATACGCAGTATTTT. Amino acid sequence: CASSQLRAGGRDTQYF.

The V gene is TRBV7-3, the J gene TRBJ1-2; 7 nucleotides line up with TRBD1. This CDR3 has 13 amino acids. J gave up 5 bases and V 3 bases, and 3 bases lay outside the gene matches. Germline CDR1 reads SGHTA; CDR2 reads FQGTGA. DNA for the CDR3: TGTGCCAGCAGCTTCCGACAGGGTTATGGCTACACCTTC. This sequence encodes CASSFRQGYGYTF.

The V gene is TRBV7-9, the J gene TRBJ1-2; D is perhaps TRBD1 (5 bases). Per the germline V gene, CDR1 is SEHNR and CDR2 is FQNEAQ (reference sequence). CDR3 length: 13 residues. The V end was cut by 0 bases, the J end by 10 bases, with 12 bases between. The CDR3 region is CASSLAQGDTYTF. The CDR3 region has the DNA TGTGCCAGCAGCTTAGCTCAGGGTGATACCTACACCTTC.

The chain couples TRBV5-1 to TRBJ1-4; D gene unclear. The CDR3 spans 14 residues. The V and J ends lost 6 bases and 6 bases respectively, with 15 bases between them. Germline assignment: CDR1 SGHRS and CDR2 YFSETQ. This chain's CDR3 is CASKDWPGDEKLFF. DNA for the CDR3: TGCGCCAGCAAGGACTGGCCGGGCGATGAAAAACTGTTTTTT.

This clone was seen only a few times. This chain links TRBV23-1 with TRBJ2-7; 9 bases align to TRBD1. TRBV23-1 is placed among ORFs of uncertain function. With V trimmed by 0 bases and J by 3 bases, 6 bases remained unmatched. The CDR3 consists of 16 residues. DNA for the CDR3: TGCGCCAGCAGTCAATCGGGGGGGGACAGGGACTACGAGCAGTACTTC. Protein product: CASSQSGGDRDYEQYF.

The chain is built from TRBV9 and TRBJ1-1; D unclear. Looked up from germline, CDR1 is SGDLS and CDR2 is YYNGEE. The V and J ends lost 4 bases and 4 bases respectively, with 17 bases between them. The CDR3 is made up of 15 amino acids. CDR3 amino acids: CASSPRGLGSTEAFF. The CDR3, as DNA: TGTGCCAGCAGCCCCCGGGGTCTGGGCAGCACTGAAGCTTTCTTT. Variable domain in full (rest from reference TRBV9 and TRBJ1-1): DSGVTQTPKHLITATGQRVTLRCSPRSGDLSVYWYQQSLDQGLQFLIQYYNGEERAKGNILERFSAQQFPDLHSELNLSSLELGDSALYFCASSPRGLGSTEAFFGQGTRLTVV.

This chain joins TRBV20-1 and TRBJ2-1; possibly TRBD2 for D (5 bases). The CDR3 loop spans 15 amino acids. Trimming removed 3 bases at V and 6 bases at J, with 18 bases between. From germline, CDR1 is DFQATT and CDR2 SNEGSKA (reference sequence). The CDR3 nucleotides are TGCAGTGCTAGTTCTTACTCATCCGGGGTCAATGAGCAGTTCTTC. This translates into CSASSYSSGVNEQFF.

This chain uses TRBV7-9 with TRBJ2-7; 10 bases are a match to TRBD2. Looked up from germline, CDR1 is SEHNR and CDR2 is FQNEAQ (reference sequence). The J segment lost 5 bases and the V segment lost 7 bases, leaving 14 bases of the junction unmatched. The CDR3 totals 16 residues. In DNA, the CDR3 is TGTGCCAGCACCATTAGAAGCGGGAGGGCTTCAGACGAGCAGTACTTC. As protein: CASTIRSGRASDEQYF.

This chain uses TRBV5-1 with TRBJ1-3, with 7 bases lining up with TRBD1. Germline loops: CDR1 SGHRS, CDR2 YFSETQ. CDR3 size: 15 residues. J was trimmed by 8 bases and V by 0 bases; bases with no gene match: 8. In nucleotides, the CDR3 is TGCGCCAGCAGCTTGGCGGCAGGGGGAGAAGACACCATATATTTT. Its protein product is CASSLAAGGEDTIYF.

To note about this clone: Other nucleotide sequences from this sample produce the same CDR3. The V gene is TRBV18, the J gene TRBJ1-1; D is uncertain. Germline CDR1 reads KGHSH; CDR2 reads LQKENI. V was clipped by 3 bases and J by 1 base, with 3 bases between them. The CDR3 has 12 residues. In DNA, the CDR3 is TGTGCCAGCTCACCCGGGAACACTGAAGCTTTCTTT. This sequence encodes CASSPGNTEAFF. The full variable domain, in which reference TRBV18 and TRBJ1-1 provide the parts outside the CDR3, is NAGVMQNPRHLVRRRGQEARLRCSPMKGHSHVYWYRQLPEEGLKFMVYLQKENIIDESGMPKERFSAEFPKEGPSILRIQQVVRGDSAAYFCASSPGNTEAFFGQGTRLTVV.

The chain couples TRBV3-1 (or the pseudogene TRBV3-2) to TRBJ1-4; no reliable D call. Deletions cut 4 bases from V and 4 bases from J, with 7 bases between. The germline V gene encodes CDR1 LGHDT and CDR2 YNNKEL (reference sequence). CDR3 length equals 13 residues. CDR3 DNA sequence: TGTGCCAGCAGCCGGGCAGGTAATGAAAAACTGTTTTTT. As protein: CASSRAGNEKLFF.

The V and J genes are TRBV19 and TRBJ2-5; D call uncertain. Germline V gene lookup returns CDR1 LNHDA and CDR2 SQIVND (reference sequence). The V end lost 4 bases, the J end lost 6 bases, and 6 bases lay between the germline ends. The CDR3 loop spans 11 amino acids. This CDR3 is CASSNRQTQYF. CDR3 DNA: TGTGCCAGTAGTAACAGACAGACCCAGTACTTC.

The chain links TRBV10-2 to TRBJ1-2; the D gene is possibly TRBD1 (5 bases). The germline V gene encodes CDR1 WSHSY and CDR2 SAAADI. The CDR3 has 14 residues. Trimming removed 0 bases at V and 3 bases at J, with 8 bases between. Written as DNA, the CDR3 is TGCGCCAGCAGTGAGTCGCAGGGATACTATGGCTACACCTTC. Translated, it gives CASSESQGYYGYTF.

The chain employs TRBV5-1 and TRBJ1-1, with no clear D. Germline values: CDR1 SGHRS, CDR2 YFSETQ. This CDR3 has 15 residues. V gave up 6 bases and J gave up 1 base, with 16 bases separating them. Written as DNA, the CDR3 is TGCGCCAGCACCACCGGGCCGGGAGAGAACACTGAAGCTTTCTTT. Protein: CASTTGPGENTEAFF.

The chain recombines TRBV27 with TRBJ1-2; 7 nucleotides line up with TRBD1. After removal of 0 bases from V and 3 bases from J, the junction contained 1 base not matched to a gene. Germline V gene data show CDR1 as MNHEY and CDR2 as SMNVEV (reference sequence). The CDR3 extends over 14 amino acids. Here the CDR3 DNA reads TGTGCCAGCAGTTTATCAGGGGGCGACTATGGCTACACCTTC. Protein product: CASSLSGGDYGYTF.

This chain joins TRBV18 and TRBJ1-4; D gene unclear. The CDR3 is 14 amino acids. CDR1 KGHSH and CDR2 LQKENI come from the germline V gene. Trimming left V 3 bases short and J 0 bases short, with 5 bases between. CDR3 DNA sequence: TGTGCCAGCTCACCCCGGGCAACTAATGAAAAACTGTTTTTT. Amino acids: CASSPRATNEKLFF.

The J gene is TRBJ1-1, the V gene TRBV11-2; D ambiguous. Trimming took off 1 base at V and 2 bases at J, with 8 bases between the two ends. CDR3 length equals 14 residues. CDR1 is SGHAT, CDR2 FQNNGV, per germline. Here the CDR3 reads CASSLVEVNTEAFF. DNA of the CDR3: TGTGCCAGCAGCTTAGTTGAGGTAAACACTGAAGCTTTCTTT.